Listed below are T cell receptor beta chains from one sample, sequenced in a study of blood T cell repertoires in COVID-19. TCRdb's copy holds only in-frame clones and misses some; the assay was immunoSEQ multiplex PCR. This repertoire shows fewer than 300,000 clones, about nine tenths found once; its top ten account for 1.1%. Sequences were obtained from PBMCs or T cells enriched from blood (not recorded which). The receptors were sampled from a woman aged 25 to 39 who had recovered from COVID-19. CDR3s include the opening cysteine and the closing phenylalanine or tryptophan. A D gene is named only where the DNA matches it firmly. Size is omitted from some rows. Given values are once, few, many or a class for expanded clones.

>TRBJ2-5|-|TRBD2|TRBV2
CASTREMAGVGETQYF
TGTGCCAGCACTCGGGAAATGGCGGGAGTTGGTGAGACCCAGTACTTC
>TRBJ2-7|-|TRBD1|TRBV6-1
CASSEILDRDEQYF
TGTGCCAGCAGTGAAATTCTGGACAGGGACGAGCAGTACTTC
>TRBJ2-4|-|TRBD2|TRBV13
CASSLGREGIQYF
TGTGCCAGCAGCTTAGGCAGGGAGGGCATTCAGTACTTC
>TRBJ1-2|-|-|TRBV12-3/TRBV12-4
CASSLFSYGYTF
TGTGCCAGCAGTTTATTCTCCTATGGCTACACCTTC
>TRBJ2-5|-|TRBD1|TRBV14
CASSRRTGGLETQYF
TGTGCCAGCAGCCGAAGGACAGGGGGCCTAGAGACCCAGTACTTC
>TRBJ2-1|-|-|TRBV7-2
CASSFSRDSYNEQFF
TGTGCCAGCAGCTTCTCACGAGACTCCTACAATGAGCAGTTCTTC
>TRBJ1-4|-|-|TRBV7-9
CASSLVAANEKLFF
TGTGCCAGCAGCTTAGTTGCAGCTAATGAAAAACTGTTTTTT
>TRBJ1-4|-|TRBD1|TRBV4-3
CASSQDGRDRGGKLFF
TGCGCCAGCAGCCAAGATGGACGGGACAGAGGAGGAAAACTGTTTTTT
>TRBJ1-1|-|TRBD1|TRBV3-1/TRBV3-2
CASSQGQGTEAFF
TGTGCCAGCAGCCAAGGACAGGGCACTGAAGCTTTCTTT
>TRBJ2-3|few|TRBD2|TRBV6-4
CASSEREGSTDTQYF
TGTGCCAGCAGTGAGCGGGAGGGTAGCACAGATACGCAGTATTTT
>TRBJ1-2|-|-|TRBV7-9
CASSLAAGQGYTF
TGTGCCAGCAGCTTAGCGGCAGGGCAAGGCTACACCTTC
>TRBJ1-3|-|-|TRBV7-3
CASSLTGGSGNTIYF
TGTGCCAGCAGCTTAACGGGGGGAAGTGGAAACACCATATATTTT
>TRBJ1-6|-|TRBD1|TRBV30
CAWSAGTAKNSPLHF
TGTGCCTGGAGCGCCGGGACAGCGAAAAATTCACCCCTCCACTTT
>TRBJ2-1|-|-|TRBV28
CASSFGPYNEQFF
TGTGCCAGCAGTTTTGGCCCCTACAATGAGCAGTTCTTC
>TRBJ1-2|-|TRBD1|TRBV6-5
CASKDRVYGYTF
TGTGCCAGCAAAGACAGGGTCTATGGCTACACCTTC
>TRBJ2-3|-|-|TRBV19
CASSILGALTDTQYF
TGTGCCAGTAGTATATTAGGGGCCCTCACAGATACGCAGTATTTT
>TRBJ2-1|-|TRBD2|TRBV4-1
CASSQASGRNNEQFF
TGCGCCAGCAGCCAGGCTAGCGGGAGGAACAATGAGCAGTTCTTC
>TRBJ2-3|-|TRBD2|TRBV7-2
CASSSTIAGEVDTQYF
TGTGCCAGCAGCTCGACCATAGCGGGAGAAGTAGATACGCAGTATTTT
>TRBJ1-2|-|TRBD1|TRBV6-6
CASSQNRDRVINYGYTF
TGTGCCAGCAGTCAAAACCGGGACAGGGTGATAAACTATGGCTACACCTTC
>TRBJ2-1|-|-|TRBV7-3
CASSLNAASWFF
TGTGCCAGCAGCTTAAATGCGGCTAGTTGGTTCTTC
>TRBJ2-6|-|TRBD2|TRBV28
CASSDSGLASMGANVLTF
TGTGCCAGCAGTGATTCAGGACTAGCCTCTATGGGGGCCAACGTCCTGACTTTC
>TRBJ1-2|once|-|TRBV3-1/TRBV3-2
CASSQEAVSNYGYTF
TGTGCCAGCAGCCAAGAGGCAGTTAGCAACTATGGCTACACCTTC
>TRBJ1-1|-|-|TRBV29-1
CSAGPTLTVNTEAFF
TGCAGCGCTGGTCCAACCTTGACAGTTAACACTGAAGCTTTCTTT
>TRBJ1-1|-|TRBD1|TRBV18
CASSRTMAGGATEAFF
TGTGCCAGCTCACGCACTATGGCAGGGGGCGCGACTGAAGCTTTCTTT
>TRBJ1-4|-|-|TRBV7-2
CASSRSNEKLFF
TGTGCCAGCAGCCGGAGTAATGAAAAACTGTTTTTT
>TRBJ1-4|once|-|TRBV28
CASRRLPRTTTNEKLFF
TGTGCCAGCAGGAGGCTCCCCCGGACAACAACTAATGAAAAACTGTTTTTT
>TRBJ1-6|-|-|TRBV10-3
CATHTGNSPLHF
TGTGCCACCCATACTGGTAATTCACCCCTCCACTTT
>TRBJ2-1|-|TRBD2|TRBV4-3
CASDQGLANNEQFF
TGCGCCAGCGATCAGGGACTAGCTAACAATGAGCAGTTCTTC
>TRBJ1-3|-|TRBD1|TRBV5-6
CASSLAWTGVVGGNTIYF
TGTGCCAGCAGCTTGGCCTGGACAGGGGTGGTCGGTGGAAACACCATATATTTT
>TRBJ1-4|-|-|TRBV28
CASSLPTGTTNEKLFF
TGTGCCAGCAGTTTACCCACAGGGACAACTAATGAAAAACTGTTTTTT
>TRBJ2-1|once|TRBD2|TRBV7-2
CASSFFDGGWNEQFF
TGTGCCAGCAGCTTTTTTGACGGGGGGTGGAATGAGCAGTTCTTC